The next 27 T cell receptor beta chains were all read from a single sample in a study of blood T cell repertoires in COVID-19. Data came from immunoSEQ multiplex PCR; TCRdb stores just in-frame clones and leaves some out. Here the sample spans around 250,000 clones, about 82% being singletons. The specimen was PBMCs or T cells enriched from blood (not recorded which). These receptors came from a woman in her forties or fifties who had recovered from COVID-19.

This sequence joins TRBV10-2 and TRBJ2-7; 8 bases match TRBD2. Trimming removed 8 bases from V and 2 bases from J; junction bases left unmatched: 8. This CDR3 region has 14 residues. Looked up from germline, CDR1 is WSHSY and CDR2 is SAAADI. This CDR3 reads CASSTGGVTYEQYF. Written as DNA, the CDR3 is TGCGCCAGCTCTACCGGGGGGGTTACCTACGAGCAGTACTTC.

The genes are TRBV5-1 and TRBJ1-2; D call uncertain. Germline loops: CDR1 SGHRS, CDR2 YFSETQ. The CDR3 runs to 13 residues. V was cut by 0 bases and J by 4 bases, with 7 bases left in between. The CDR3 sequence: CASSLVEGYGYTF. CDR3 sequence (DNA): TGCGCCAGCAGCTTGGTAGAGGGCTATGGCTACACCTTC.

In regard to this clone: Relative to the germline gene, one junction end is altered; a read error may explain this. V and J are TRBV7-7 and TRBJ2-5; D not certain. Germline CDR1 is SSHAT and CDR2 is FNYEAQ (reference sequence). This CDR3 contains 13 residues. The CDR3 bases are TGTGCTAGCAGCTTAGCTTCCTCAGAGACCCAGTACTTC. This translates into CASSLASSETQYF.

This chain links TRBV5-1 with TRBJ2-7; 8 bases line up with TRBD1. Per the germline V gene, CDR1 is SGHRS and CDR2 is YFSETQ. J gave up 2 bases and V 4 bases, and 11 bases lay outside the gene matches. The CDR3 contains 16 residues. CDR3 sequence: CASSTRPGQVAYEQYF. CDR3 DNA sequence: TGCGCCAGCAGCACCCGCCCGGGACAGGTAGCCTACGAGCAGTACTTC.

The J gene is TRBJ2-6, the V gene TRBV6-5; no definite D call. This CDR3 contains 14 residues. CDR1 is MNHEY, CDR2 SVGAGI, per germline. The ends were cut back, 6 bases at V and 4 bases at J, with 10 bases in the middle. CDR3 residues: CASRESWGANVLTF. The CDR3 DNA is TGTGCCAGCAGAGAGTCCTGGGGGGCCAACGTCCTGACTTTC.

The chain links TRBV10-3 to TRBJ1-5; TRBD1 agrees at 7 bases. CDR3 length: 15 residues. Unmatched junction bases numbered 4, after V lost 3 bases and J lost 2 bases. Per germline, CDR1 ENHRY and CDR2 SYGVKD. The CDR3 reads CAISEFGQGNQPQHF. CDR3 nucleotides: TGTGCCATCAGTGAATTCGGACAGGGCAATCAGCCCCAGCATTTT.

The CDR3 region is CASSSLWTGRTYEQYF. The CDR3 nucleotides are TGTGCCAGCAGTTCACTTTGGACAGGGCGGACCTACGAGCAGTACTTC. This chain links TRBV6-5 with TRBJ2-7; TRBD1 matches 8 bases. Trimming took 4 bases from V and 2 from J; bases not matched to a gene: 10. The CDR3 runs to 16 residues. Germline V lookup: CDR1 MNHEY, CDR2 SVGAGI.

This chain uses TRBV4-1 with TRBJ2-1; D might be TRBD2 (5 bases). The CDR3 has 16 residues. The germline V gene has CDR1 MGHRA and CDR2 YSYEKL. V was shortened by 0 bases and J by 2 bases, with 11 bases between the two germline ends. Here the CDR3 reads CASSQDPSGPYNEQFF. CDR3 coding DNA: TGCGCCAGCAGCCAAGACCCCAGCGGCCCCTACAATGAGCAGTTCTTC.

This CDR3 is CASSLTVATNEKLFF. In nucleotides, the CDR3 is TGTGCCAGCAGCCTGACAGTGGCAACTAATGAAAAACTGTTTTTT. V is TRBV7-8 and J is TRBJ1-4; tentatively, D is TRBD1 (5 bases). The V gene's germline CDR1 is SGHVS and CDR2 FQNEAQ. Trimming shortened V by 5 bases and J by 0 bases, and 10 bases separated the two germline ends. The CDR3 is 15 residues long.

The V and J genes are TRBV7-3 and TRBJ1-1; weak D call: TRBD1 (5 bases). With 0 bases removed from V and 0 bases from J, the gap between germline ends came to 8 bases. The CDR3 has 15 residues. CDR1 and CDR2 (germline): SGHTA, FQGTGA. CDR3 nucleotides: TGTGCCAGCAGCTTAACGGTGGGGCTGAACACTGAAGCTTTCTTT. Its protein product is CASSLTVGLNTEAFF.

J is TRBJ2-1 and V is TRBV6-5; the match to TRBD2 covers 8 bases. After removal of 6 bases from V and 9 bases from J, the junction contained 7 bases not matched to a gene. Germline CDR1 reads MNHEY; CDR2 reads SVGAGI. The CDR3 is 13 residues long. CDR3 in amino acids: CASRRSGNGEQFF. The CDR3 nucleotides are TGTGCCAGCAGGCGTAGCGGGAACGGTGAGCAGTTCTTC.

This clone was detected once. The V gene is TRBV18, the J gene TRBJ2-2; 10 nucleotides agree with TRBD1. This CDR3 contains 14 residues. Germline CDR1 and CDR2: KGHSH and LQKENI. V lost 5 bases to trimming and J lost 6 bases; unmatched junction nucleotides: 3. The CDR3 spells CASSSGTGAGELFF. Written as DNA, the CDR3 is TGTGCCAGCTCATCCGGGACAGGGGCCGGGGAGCTGTTTTTT.

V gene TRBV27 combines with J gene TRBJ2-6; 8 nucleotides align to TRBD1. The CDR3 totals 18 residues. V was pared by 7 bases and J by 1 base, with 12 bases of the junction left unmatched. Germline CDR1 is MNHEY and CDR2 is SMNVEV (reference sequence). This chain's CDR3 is CASTLLRQGRSGANVLTF. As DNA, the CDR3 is TGTGCCAGCACGTTACTAAGACAGGGGCGATCTGGGGCCAACGTCCTGACTTTC.

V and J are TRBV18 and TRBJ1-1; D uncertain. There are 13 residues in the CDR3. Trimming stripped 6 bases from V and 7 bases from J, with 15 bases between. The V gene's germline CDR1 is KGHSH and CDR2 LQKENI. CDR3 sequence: CASSPREAYEAFF. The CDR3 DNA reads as TGTGCCAGCTCTCCCCGCGAGGCATATGAAGCTTTCTTT. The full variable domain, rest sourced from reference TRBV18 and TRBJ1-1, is NAGVMQNPRHLVRRRGQEARLRCSPMKGHSHVYWYRQLPEEGLKFMVYLQKENIIDESGMPKERFSAEFPKEGPSILRIQQVVRGDSAAYFCASSPREAYEAFFGQGTRLTVV.

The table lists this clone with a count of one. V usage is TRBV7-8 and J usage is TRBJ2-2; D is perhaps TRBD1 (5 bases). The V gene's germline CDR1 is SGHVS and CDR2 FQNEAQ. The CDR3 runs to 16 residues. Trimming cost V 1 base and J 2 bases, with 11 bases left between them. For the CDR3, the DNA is TGTGCCAGCAGCTTAGGACCTGGACATAACACCGGGGAGCTGTTTTTT. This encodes CASSLGPGHNTGELFF.

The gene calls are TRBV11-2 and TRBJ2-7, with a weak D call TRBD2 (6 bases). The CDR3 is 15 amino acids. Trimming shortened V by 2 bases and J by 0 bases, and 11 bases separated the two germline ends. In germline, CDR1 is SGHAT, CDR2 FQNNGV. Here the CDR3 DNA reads TGTGCCAGCAGCTTATCGTCCGGGAGCTCCTACGAGCAGTACTTC. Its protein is CASSLSSGSSYEQYF.

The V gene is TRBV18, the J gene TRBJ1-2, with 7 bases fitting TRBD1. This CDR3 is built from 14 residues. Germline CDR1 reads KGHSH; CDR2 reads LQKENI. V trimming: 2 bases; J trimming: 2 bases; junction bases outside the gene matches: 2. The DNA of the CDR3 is TGTGCCAGCTCACCAGACAGGGCGAACTATGGCTACACCTTC. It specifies CASSPDRANYGYTF.

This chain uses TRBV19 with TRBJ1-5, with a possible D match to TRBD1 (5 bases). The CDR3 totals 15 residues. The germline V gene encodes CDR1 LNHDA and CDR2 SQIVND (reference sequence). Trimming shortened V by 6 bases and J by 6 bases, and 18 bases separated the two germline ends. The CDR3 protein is CASSIGGIVGQPQHF. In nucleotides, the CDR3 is TGTGCCAGTAGCATCGGGGGGATAGTCGGTCAGCCCCAGCATTTT.

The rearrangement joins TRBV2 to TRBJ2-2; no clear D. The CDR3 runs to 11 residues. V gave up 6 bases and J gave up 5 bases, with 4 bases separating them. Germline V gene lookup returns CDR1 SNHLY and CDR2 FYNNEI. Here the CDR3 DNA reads TGTGCCAGCAGCCTGACCGGGGAGCTGTTTTTT. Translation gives CASSLTGELFF. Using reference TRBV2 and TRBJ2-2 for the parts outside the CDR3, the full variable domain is EPEVTQTPSHQVTQMGQEVILRCVPISNHLYFYWYRQILGQKVEFLVSFYNNEISEKSEIFDDQFSVERPDGSNFTLKIRSTKLEDSAMYFCASSLTGELFFGEGSRLTVL.

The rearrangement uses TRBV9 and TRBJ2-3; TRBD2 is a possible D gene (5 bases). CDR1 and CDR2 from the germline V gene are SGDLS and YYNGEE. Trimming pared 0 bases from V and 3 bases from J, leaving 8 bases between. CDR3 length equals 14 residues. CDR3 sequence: CASSVEPGTDTQYF. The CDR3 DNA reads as TGTGCCAGCAGCGTAGAGCCGGGGACAGATACGCAGTATTTT.

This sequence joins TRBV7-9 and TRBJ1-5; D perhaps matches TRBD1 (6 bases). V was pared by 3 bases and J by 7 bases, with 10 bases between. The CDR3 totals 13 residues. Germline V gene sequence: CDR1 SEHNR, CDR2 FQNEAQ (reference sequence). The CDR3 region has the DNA TGTGCCAGCAGCTTGGAGGGGGGGCAGCCCCAGCATTTT. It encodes CASSLEGGQPQHF.

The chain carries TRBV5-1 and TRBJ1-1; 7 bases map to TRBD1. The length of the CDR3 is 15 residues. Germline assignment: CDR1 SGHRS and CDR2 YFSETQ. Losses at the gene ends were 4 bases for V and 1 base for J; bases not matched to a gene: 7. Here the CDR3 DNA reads TGCGCCAGCAGCGTTCTTGGGACAGCGAACACTGAAGCTTTCTTT. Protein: CASSVLGTANTEAFF.

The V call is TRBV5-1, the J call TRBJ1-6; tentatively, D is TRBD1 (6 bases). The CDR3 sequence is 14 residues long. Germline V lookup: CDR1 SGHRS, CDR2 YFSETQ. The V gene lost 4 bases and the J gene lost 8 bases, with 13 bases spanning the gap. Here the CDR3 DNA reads TGCGCCAGCAGCCAGGGGTCTTTTGATTCACCCCTCCACTTT. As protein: CASSQGSFDSPLHF. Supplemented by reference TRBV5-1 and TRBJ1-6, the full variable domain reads KAGVTQTPRYLIKTRGQQVTLSCSPISGHRSVSWYQQTPGQGLQFLFEYFSETQRNKGNFPGRFSGRQFSNSRSEMNVSTLELGDSALYLCASSQGSFDSPLHFGNGTRLTVT.

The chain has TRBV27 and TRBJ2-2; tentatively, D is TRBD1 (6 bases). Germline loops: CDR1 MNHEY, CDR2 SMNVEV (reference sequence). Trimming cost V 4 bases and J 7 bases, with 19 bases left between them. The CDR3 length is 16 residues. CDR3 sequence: CASSWDGRGFGGELFF. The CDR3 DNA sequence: TGTGCCAGCAGTTGGGATGGCAGGGGTTTTGGCGGGGAGCTGTTTTTT.

The CDR3 region is CASSFRTSGDSYNEQFF. The DNA for the CDR3 is TGTGCCAGCAGCTTCCGGACTAGCGGGGACTCCTACAATGAGCAGTTCTTC. J is TRBJ2-1 and V is TRBV5-5, with 12 bases that match TRBD2. CDR3 length: 17 amino acids. V lost 2 bases to trimming and J lost 0 bases; unmatched junction nucleotides: 3. The germline V gene encodes CDR1 SGHKS and CDR2 YYEKEE (reference sequence).

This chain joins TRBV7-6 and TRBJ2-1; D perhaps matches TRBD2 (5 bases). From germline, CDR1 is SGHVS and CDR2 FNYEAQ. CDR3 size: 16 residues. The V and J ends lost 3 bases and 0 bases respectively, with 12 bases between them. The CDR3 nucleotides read TGTGCCAGCAGCTTGCCAGTGGCGGGCTCCTACAATGAGCAGTTCTTC. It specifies CASSLPVAGSYNEQFF. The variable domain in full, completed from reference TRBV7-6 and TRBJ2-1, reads GAGVSQSPRYKVTKRGQDVALRCDPISGHVSLYWYRQALGQGPEFLTYFNYEAQQDKSGLPNDRFSAERPEGSISTLTIQRTEQRDSAMYRCASSLPVAGSYNEQFFGPGTRLTVL.

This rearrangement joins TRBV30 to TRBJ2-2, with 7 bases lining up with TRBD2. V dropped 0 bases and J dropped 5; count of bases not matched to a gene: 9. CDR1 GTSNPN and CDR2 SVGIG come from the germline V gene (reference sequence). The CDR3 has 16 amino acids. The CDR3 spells CAWSVREGGRTGELFF. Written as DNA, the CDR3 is TGTGCCTGGAGTGTACGAGAGGGAGGGCGGACCGGGGAGCTGTTTTTT.